The TCR beta chain described here comes from a study of early T cells in non-severe SARS-CoV-2 infection. Study findings and constraints: Lookups in VDJdb leaned toward anti-spike CD8 responses and missed private and CD4 specificities.

This clonotype was seen only a few times. Its antigen is unidentified. TCRdb recomputed calls from the 5' RACE reads with MiXCR, one row per CDR3 protein. Found here are around 57,000 distinct CDR3 sequences, 6% to 7% of them singletons; the top ten hold around 4%. The CDR3 extends over 17 amino acids. V was pared by 5 bases and J by 6 bases, with 22 bases between. Germline values: CDR1 KGHSH, CDR2 LQKENI. The sample taken for sequencing was whole blood. The sequence was obtained from an adult who was a healthcare worker with PCR-confirmed SARS-CoV-2 infection or an uninfected control (not recorded which). The chain uses TRBV18 and TRBJ1-4, with D possibly TRBD1 on 5 matching bases. CDR3 loop: CASSSLPKGQGYEKLFF. Here the CDR3 DNA reads TGTGCCAGCTCATCGCTCCCTAAGGGGCAGGGCTATGAAAAACTGTTTTTT.